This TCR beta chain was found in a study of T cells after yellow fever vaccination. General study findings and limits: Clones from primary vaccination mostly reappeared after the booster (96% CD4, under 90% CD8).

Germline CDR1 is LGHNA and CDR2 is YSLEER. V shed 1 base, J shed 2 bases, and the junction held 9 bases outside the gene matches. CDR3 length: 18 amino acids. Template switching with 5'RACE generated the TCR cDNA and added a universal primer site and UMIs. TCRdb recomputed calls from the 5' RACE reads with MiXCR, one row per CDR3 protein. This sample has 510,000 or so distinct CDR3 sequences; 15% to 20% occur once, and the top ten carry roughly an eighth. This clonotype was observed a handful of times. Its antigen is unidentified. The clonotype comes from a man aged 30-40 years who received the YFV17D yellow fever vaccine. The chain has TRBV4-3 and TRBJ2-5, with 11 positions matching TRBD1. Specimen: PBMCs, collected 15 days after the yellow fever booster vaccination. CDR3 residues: CASSQGVPGQGGQETQYF. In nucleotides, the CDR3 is TGCGCCAGCAGCCAAGGGGTACCGGGACAGGGGGGTCAAGAGACCCAGTACTTC.